These 4 T cell receptor beta chains were all obtained from the same sample, sequenced in a study of shared clonotypes between healthy human individuals. Repertoires were generated with immunoSEQ multiplex PCR, while TCRdb's copy carries only in-frame clones and drops some. Among 1.6 million or so clones listed, around 98.5% were seen once. The sequencing input was naive CD4+ T cells sorted from blood. Subset here: CD45RA+ positively selected. Every receptor here comes from a man aged 25-40 years in good health.

This clone was found once. The chain couples TRBV9 to TRBJ2-7; perhaps TRBD1 as D (6 bases). Germline V lookup: CDR1 SGDLS, CDR2 YYNGEE. The ends were cut back, 7 bases at V and 0 bases at J, with 11 bases in the middle. The length of the CDR3 is 13 residues. The CDR3 sequence is CASSGHYSYEQYF. The DNA of the CDR3 is TGTGCCAGCTCGGGACATTACTCCTACGAGCAGTACTTC.

Turning to this clone: The same CDR3 is also encoded by other DNA sequences in this sample. The chain couples TRBV5-1 to TRBJ1-5; a weak D match, TRBD1 (5 bases). The CDR3 has 15 residues. V was trimmed by 5 bases and J by 0 bases, leaving 12 bases between them. CDR1 and CDR2 from the germline V gene are SGHRS and YFSETQ. DNA for the CDR3: TGCGCCAGCAGGCCCGGGACGGCTAGCAATCAGCCCCAGCATTTT. Translation: CASRPGTASNQPQHF.

The rearrangement links TRBV7-2 to TRBJ2-3, with 7 bases lining up with TRBD2. This CDR3 region has 16 residues. Per the germline V gene, CDR1 is SGHTA and CDR2 is FQGNSA. J was trimmed by 0 bases and V by 0 bases; bases with no gene match: 3. CDR3 nucleotide sequence: TGTGCCAGCAGCTTAGCAACTAGCGCTAGCACAGATACGCAGTATTTT. Translating gives CASSLATSASTDTQYF.

This rearrangement joins TRBV6-1 to TRBJ1-1, with unresolved D. Germline V gene sequence: CDR1 MNHNS, CDR2 SASEGT. CDR3 length equals 13 residues. Trimming shortened V by 8 bases and J by 1 base, and 11 bases separated the two germline ends. The CDR3 sequence is CASLLWGNTEAFF. CDR3 nucleotide sequence: TGTGCCAGCCTGCTTTGGGGGAACACTGAAGCTTTCTTT.